One sample yielded the 9 T cell receptor beta chains listed below, sequenced in a study of CD8+CD57+ T cells in acquired aplastic anemia. TCR beta VDJ and CDR3 profiles were obtained from a genomic DNA template. MiXCR, run by TCRdb on the reads, gives a single entry per CDR3 protein. The sample includes about 270,000 distinct CDR3 sequences, approximately 79% seen only once; the top ten take less than 50%. In patients chosen for sequencing, flow cytometry had shown CD8+CD57+ cell expansion. Sample: sorted CD4+, CD8+, or CD8+CD57+ T cells (not recorded which) from PBMCs. The receptor set was obtained from a human donor with aplastic anemia.

The genes are TRBV7-8 and TRBJ2-5, with 8 bases identical to TRBD1. The J call may be wrong; the DNA end is better matched by TRBJ2-7. The CDR3 is 14 residues long. Germline CDR1 and CDR2: SGHVS and FQNEAQ. In DNA, the CDR3 is TGTGCCAGCAGCTTCAGGGGGCTGTCCTACGAGCAGTACTTC. Translating it yields CASSFRGLSYEQYF.

On this clonotype: The final CDR3 position lacks the conserved phenylalanine or tryptophan, pointing to a likely read error. The limits of the CDR3 on the DNA are not certain, so only TCRdb's listed CDR3 is given. The genes are TRBV2 and TRBJ2-2. CDR1 and CDR2 from the germline V gene are SNHLY and FYNNEI. The CDR3 is 12 amino acids long, termini counted. This CDR3 is CASSASSAEPHY.

The table lists this clonotype with a count of one. This CDR3 fails to terminate in the conserved phenylalanine or tryptophan, so it likely reflects a read error. This CDR3 is CASSDAGVAEQVYTP. The CDR3 region has the DNA TGTGCCAGCAGTGATGCAGGGGTCGCCGAGCAGGTCTACACCCCA. The chain is built from TRBV2 and TRBJ1-2, with D maybe TRBD1 (6 bases). The V gene's germline CDR1 is SNHLY and CDR2 FYNNEI. This CDR3 contains 15 residues. V was clipped by 3 bases and J by 10 bases, with 21 bases between them.

The chain links TRBV7-9 to TRBJ2-7, with TRBD2 matching over 8 bases. The germline V gene has CDR1 SEHNR and CDR2 FQNEAQ (reference sequence). The CDR3 is made up of 15 amino acids. With V trimmed by 5 bases and J by 3 bases, 9 bases remained unmatched. The CDR3 coding sequence is TGTGCCAGCAGCCCACGACTAGCGCGGGTCTACGAGCAGTACTTC. Its translation: CASSPRLARVYEQYF. The whole variable domain, filled in from reference TRBV7-9 and TRBJ2-7, reads DTGVSQNPRHKITKRGQNVTFRCDPISEHNRLYWYRQTLGQGPEFLTYFQNEAQLEKSRLLSDRFSAERPKGSFSTLEIQRTEQGDSAMYLCASSPRLARVYEQYFGPGTRLTVT.

The rearrangement links TRBV10-3 to TRBJ1-1, with TRBD1 as a possible D gene (6 bases). The V gene lost 6 bases and the J gene lost 4 bases, with 18 bases spanning the gap. This CDR3 spans 15 amino acids. Germline values: CDR1 ENHRY, CDR2 SYGVKD. This CDR3 is CAISFDGGQSTEAFF. The CDR3 DNA is TGTGCCATCAGCTTCGACGGGGGGCAAAGCACTGAAGCTTTCTTT.

On this clonotype: A read error may account for a junction end that differs from germline. The gene calls are TRBV2 and TRBJ2-2; tentatively, D is TRBD2 (6 bases). CDR3 length equals 13 residues. In germline, CDR1 is SNHLY, CDR2 FYNNEI. CDR3 region: CASSDGGTGELFF. CDR3 bases: TGTGCCAGCAGTGATGGGGGGACCGGTGAGCTGTTCTTC. Based on the CDR3 plus reference TRBV2 and TRBJ2-2, the full variable domain is EPEVTQTPSHQVTQMGQEVILRCVPISNHLYFYWYRQILGQKVEFLVSFYNNEISEKSEIFDDQFSVERPDGSNFTLKIRSTKLEDSAMYFCASSDGGTGELFFGEGSRLTVL.

A single count supports this clonotype. V usage is TRBV11-3 and J usage is TRBJ2-3, with D maybe TRBD2 (5 bases). Germline lookup yields CDR1 SGHNT and CDR2 YENEEA. V lost 3 bases and J lost 5, with 15 bases in between. This CDR3 has 15 residues. The DNA for the CDR3 is TGTGCCAGCAGCTTGAATCGCACAAGCGGAGATACGCAGTATTTT. Its translation is CASSLNRTSGDTQYF.

A remark on this clonotype: One junction end does not reproduce the germline sequence, and a read error may be involved. The V gene is TRBV2, the J gene TRBJ2-7; D is unclear. From germline, CDR1 is SNHLY and CDR2 FYNNEI. This CDR3 comprises 14 residues. The DNA for the CDR3 is TGTGCCAGCAGTGGCCGGTATAGAGATCAGCCCCAGCATTTC. The encoded protein is CASSGRYRDQPQHF.

V is TRBV5-1 and J is TRBJ2-1; D not resolved. This CDR3 is built from 14 residues. CDR1 is SGHRS, CDR2 YFSETQ, per germline. The V gene lost 7 bases and the J gene lost 3 bases, with 14 bases spanning the gap. CDR3 nucleotides: TGCGCCAGCCACAGTCTTACCATCTACAATGAGCAGTTCTTC. Translation gives CASHSLTIYNEQFF.